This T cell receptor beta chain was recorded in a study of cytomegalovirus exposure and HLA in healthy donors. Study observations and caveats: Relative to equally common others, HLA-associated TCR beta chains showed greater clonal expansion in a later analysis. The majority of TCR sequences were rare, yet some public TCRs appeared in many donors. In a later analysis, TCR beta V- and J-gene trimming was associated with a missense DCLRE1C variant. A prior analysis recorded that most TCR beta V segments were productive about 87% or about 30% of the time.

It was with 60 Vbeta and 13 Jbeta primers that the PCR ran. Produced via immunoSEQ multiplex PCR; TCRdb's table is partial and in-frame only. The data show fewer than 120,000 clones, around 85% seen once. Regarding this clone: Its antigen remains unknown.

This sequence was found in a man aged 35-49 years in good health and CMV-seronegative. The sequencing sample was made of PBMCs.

CDR3 loop: CASSYTGYRLSNYGYTF. CDR3 in DNA: TGTGCCAGCAGTTACACAGGGTATAGGCTCTCTAACTATGGCTACACCTTC. J is TRBJ1-2 and V is TRBV28; a possible D gene is TRBD1 (6 bases). CDR3 length equals 17 residues. CDR1 and CDR2 from the germline V gene are MDHEN and SYDVKM. V gave up 4 bases and J gave up 0 bases, with 18 bases separating them.